Below, one T cell receptor (beta chain) is given with its context. The sample comes from a study of cytomegalovirus exposure and HLA in healthy donors. In the PCR, 60 Vbeta and 13 Jbeta primers were used. The repertoire was sequenced with immunoSEQ multiplex PCR; TCRdb's copy has only in-frame clones and lacks some. The table includes roughly 180,000 clones, roughly 80% detected once. This CDR3 has 13 amino acids. V gave up 4 bases and J gave up 4 bases; unmatched junction bases: 3. The V gene's germline CDR1 is LNHNV and CDR2 YYDKDF (reference sequence). The chain recombines TRBV15 with TRBJ1-1; 7 bases align to TRBD1. The sample was PBMCs. This receptor was obtained from a woman aged 18 to 35 in good health and CMV-seronegative. The chain's CDR3 is CATSMAGGTEAFF. CDR3 in DNA: TGTGCCACCAGCATGGCAGGGGGCACTGAAGCTTTCTTT.